This T cell receptor (beta chain) derives from a study of neurological immune-mediated disorders (dated by TCRdb to between 2018 and 2020). A note on the overall study: Among the approximately 34 multiple sclerosis patients, relapsing-remitting MS accounted for around 30 and secondary progressive MS accounted for 3. Alongside PBMC samples, the set of more than 80 TCR-beta libraries contained longitudinal samples, technical triplicates, and paired CD4+ and CD8+ T-cell subsets that had been sorted. The cohort was made up of about 65 subjects, consisting of around 15 HAM/TSP patients, 35 or so multiple sclerosis patients and approximately 20 healthy controls. Using UMI-based sequencing, the study compared peripheral blood TCR-beta repertoires from patients with HTLV-I-associated myelopathy (HAM/TSP), patients with multiple sclerosis, and healthy controls. Here is what the overall study found, with its caveats: In a phylogenetic analysis, the repertoires of 18 out of 34 MS patients fell into a single cluster of related CDR3 sequences, pointing to a possible signature at the repertoire level. TCR clonal expansion was greatest in HAM/TSP patients and smallest in MS patients, who ranked below even healthy controls. Across subjects, expanded clones never shared an identical CDR3 amino acid sequence, which suggests that the TCR-beta repertoires in every group were private. No clinical or MRI features were associated with the MS cluster, and the authors said that larger cohorts are needed.

Unsorted PBMC libraries were generated from 2 million PBMCs stored in RNAlater at -80 °C until RNA extraction. The multiple sclerosis patients were enrolled in a US clinical protocol that used magnetic resonance imaging to evaluate disease progression. Peripheral blood was subjected to Ficoll-Hypaque density gradient centrifugation to isolate PBMCs, which were then cryopreserved in liquid nitrogen. In this sample, this clonotype turned up many times. Its binding antigen is unknown. Base qualities are not recorded, but no much larger clone differs from it by a single base. CDR1 and CDR2 are drawn from the germline V gene: SGHRS, YFSETQ. The CDR3 covers 15 residues, taking in both the cysteine and the phenylalanine. Of all the DNA, just the CDR3 is kept, 45 bases in frame from base 1. Here V drops 2 bases and J drops 1 base, and the junction holds 2 bases not matched to any gene. cDNA was synthesized by template-switch 5'RACE using a primer carrying a 10-nucleotide random unique molecular identifier by which each TCR transcript was tagged. Every sequencing run covered 15-18 subjects and yielded more than 180 million TCR-beta sequences. The RNeasy kit was used to extract total RNA. The KAPA Real-time Library Amplification kit was used to amplify TCR-beta VDJ regions with primers targeting the TCR constant region and the 5'RACE anchor. Sample indexes and Illumina adaptors were added in a first PCR, and a second PCR then increased library yield. After Ampure bead purification, the roughly 650 bp TCR product was size-selected on a 2% E-gel SizeSelection system. Before pooling, library quality was checked on a Bioanalyzer, concentration was measured with Qubit, and libraries were quantified with the Kapa Library Quantification kit. Libraries were sequenced paired-end 2 x 150 bp on an Illumina HiSeq 2500. To increase sequence diversity, about 23-32% phiX was spiked into each library pool. As for how the authors treated the data: The quality-filtered reads were processed with the UMI-based MiGEC pipeline, whose error correction step removed more than 80% of the raw TCR sequences. VDJ genes were aligned to IMGT germline references, and each clonotype was defined by a unique CDR3 amino acid sequence together with V-J genes. Clonal expansion, Shannon diversity and CDR3 relatedness were evaluated with VDJtools (CalcPairwiseDistances, ClusterSamples), while phylogenetic trees were built in CLCbio workbench. Clones with at least 8 unique UMIs were defined as expanded, with this threshold being based on coefficient-of-variation modelling across technical triplicates. TCRdb applied fastp at Q25 and MiXCR to the public reads, then kept only in-frame beta chains. Each entry merges the rows of one CDR3 protein and shows their most common DNA and genes. Here the V and J calls rest on TCRdb's processing, not on the authors' analysis. The sample table records approximately 65,000 distinct CDR3 sequences; roughly 4.9% of these occur just once. Roughly 5% of the sample belongs to the ten largest clones.

The receptor comes from a human donor with multiple sclerosis. The donor label of this sample is uncertain. The sequenced material came from PBMCs. This chain is built from TRBV5-1 and TRBJ2-1, and TRBD1 matches 8 of the central bases. The CDR3 region: CASSFDRGSYNEQFF. Read as DNA, the sequence is TGCGCCAGCAGCTTCGACAGGGGTTCCTACAATGAGCAGTTCTTC.